The rows below give T cell receptor beta chains drawn from one sample of a study of blood T cell repertoires in COVID-19. Sequenced by immunoSEQ multiplex PCR; TCRdb stores in-frame clones only, minus some. The data show fewer than 350,000 clones, approximately 86% seen once. The sample taken for sequencing was peripheral blood. The receptors originated from a man aged 35-49 years with active or convalescent COVID-19. Both conserved end residues are part of each CDR3. The D gene is left open where the match is weak. Rows give clone size only sometimes, using once, few, many, or a class for an expanded clone.

>TRBJ1-2|TRBD1|.|TRBV30
TGTGCCTGGAGTTTGGGACAGGGGAGCTATGGCTACACCTTC
CAWSLGQGSYGYTF
>TRBJ2-1|.|.|TRBV9
TGTGCCAGCAGCGTAGAGGTATTCGGCAGGGTGGGCAATGAGCAGTTCTTC
CASSVEVFGRVGNEQFF
>TRBJ2-7|TRBD1|.|TRBV28
TGTGCCAGCACCGAGACAGGGGACGCCTACGAGCAGTACTTC
CASTETGDAYEQYF
>TRBJ2-5|.|.|TRBV5-1
TGCGCCAGCAGCTTGGGACCGACTAGATATCGCCAAGAGACCCAGTACTTC
CASSLGPTRYRQETQYF
>TRBJ1-2|.|.|TRBV27
TGTGCCAGCAGTTTGGGGGTCGGGGGAAGTAACTATGGCTACACCTTC
CASSLGVGGSNYGYTF
>TRBJ2-7|.|.|TRBV24-1
TGTGCCACCCAACGGGATGGAGTGGGTTTCGAGCAGTACTTC
CATQRDGVGFEQYF
>TRBJ2-3|.|.|TRBV7-7
TGTGCTAGCAGCTTACGGGAAAACACAGATACGCAGTATTTT
CASSLRENTDTQYF
>TRBJ1-5|.|.|TRBV2
TGTGCCAGCAGTGAATCGGACACCAATCAGCCCCAGCATTTT
CASSESDTNQPQHF
>TRBJ1-1|TRBD1|.|TRBV3-1/TRBV3-2
TGTGCCAGCAGCCGGGGACAGGGTATCACTGAAGCTTTCTTT
CASSRGQGITEAFF
>TRBJ1-3|.|few|TRBV29-1
TGCAGCGTTGGACTGGACAGCTCTGGAAACACCATATATTTT
CSVGLDSSGNTIYF
>TRBJ2-2|TRBD1|.|TRBV5-4
TGTGCCAGCAGCCCGGGACAGGGCCCCGCCGGGGAGCTGTTTTTT
CASSPGQGPAGELFF
>TRBJ1-2|TRBD1|.|TRBV11-1
TGTGCCAGCAGCCCTAGGACAGGGGGATCCATCTATGGCTACACCTTC
CASSPRTGGSIYGYTF
>TRBJ2-7|.|.|TRBV29-1
TGCAGCGTTAGGGGACTGGCGGGGTCCTACGAGCAGTACTTC
CSVRGLAGSYEQYF
>TRBJ1-2|TRBD1|.|TRBV20-1
TGCAGTGCTAGTGGTGACAGGGCCTATGGCTACACCTTC
CSASGDRAYGYTF
>TRBJ2-2|.|.|TRBV24-1
TGTGCCACCAGTGATTTGGGGCAGGCCACCGGGGAGCTGTTTTTT
CATSDLGQATGELFF
>TRBJ2-5|.|.|TRBV19
TGTGCCAGTAGCATGACTGCCTCCGAGACCCAGTACTTC
CASSMTASETQYF
>TRBJ2-7|.|.|TRBV18
TGTGCCAGCTCACTGGCGGGTCGAGACGAGCAGTACTTC
CASSLAGRDEQYF